This record looks at one T cell receptor beta chain sequence and its context. V lost 7 bases and J lost 1, with 10 bases in between. Germline CDR1 and CDR2: MNHEY and SVGAGI. The CDR3 contains 13 residues. The sample is drawn from a study of blood T cell repertoires in COVID-19. This table comes from immunoSEQ multiplex PCR, and its TCRdb copy is limited to in-frame clones, with some not included. The repertoire has about 37,000 clones, 80% of them found once; the top ten carry around 14%. The sample consisted of peripheral blood. This clonotype originated in a woman aged 70 to 79 with acute or convalescent COVID-19. The J gene is TRBJ1-1, the V gene TRBV6-5, with unresolved D. CDR3 residues: CASIGGPNTEAFF. The CDR3 DNA reads TGTGCCAGCATCGGCGGCCCGAACACTGAAGCTTTCTTT.